This T cell receptor beta chain was sequenced for a study of shared clonotypes between healthy human individuals. Study information: CD4 naive and memory got three plates each, CD8 naive two, CD8 memory one.

This CDR3 is 15 amino acids long. After removal of 4 bases from V and 8 bases from J, the junction contained 7 bases not matched to a gene. CDR1 and CDR2 (germline): SGHNT, YYREEE (reference sequence). Profiling relied on immunoSEQ multiplex PCR, and the TCRdb table lists in-frame clones only, not all of them. The table records approximately 1,500,000 clones, nearly 99% of them present only once. To note about this clone: The antigen is not known.

Broader study findings: Few donors restricted represented genetic and exposure-history diversity.

Memory CD4+ cells were the fraction left after CD45RA+ naive selection. The gene calls are TRBV5-4 and TRBJ2-1, with 12 nucleotides matching TRBD2. Material: naive CD4+ T cells sorted from blood. The sample's subset: CD45RA+ positively selected. This TCR came from a young man in good health. CDR3 bases: TGTGCCAGCAGCGGCCTAGCGGGAGGGCCCCATGAGCAGTTCTTC. Protein product: CASSGLAGGPHEQFF. The full variable domain, its missing parts supplied by reference TRBV5-4 and TRBJ2-1, is ETGVTQSPTHLIKTRGQQVTLRCSSQSGHNTVSWYQQALGQGPQFIFQYYREEENGRGNFPPRFSGLQFPNYSSELNVNALELDDSALYLCASSGLAGGPHEQFFGPGTRLTVL.